This TCR beta chain originates from a study of OX40 agonist ivuxolimab in advanced cancers. Study summary: The mean age was approximately 56 years, ranging from about 23 to 79, with less than 90% of participants male. Findings of the study overall: Near-lowest levels of clonal expansion characterized partial responders at 0.1-3.0 mg/kg.

The repertoire was sequenced with immunoSEQ multiplex PCR; TCRdb's copy has only in-frame clones and lacks some. The table shows roughly 61,000 clones, with 82% occurring only once. This clone was detected a few times. No antigen is known for it. Any history of autoimmune disease or systemic immunosuppression disqualified patients. V trimming: 6 bases; J trimming: 9 bases; junction bases outside the gene matches: 5. CDR3 length: 11 amino acids. Germline V gives CDR1 DFQATT, CDR2 SNEGSKA (reference sequence). The chain has TRBV20-1 and TRBJ2-3; 8 bases are shared with TRBD1. The material sequenced was CD4+ or CD8+ T cells sorted from blood, taken in a trial of the OX40 agonist ivuxolimab. This receptor was identified in an adult with an advanced solid tumor such as melanoma, head and neck, liver or kidney cancer. Written as DNA, the CDR3 is TGCAGTGCCTTACAGGGGGTAACGCAGTATTTT. Amino acid sequence: CSALQGVTQYF.